Shown below are 31 T cell receptor beta chains from a single sample sequenced in a study of post-analysis software for immune sequencing data. cDNA libraries for TCR beta contained unique molecular identifiers. TCRdb reanalysed the PCR reads using MiXCR and keeps one entry per CDR3 protein. The table records approximately 660,000 distinct CDR3 sequences, 55% to 60% of them present only once. Study-wide findings and caveats: The study found TRBV5-6, TRBV5-1 and TRBV20-1 among several TRBV segments more frequent in patients than controls.

Antigens for these TCRs are unknown. The sequenced sample consisted of blood. The receptors here all came from a girl aged 2 to 9 with multiple sclerosis.

This clonotype was recorded at least ten times. The chain links TRBV12-3 or TRBV12-4 to TRBJ2-7; TRBD2 is a possible D gene (6 bases). With 5 bases removed from V and 3 bases from J, the gap between germline ends came to 14 bases. The CDR3 sequence is 14 residues long. CDR3 region: CASSPGLAGYEQYF. CDR3 bases: TGTGCCAGCAGTCCGGGACTCGCCGGCTACGAGCAGTACTTC.

The rearrangement uses TRBV7-8 and TRBJ2-3; 10 positions agree with TRBD1. Germline trimming cut 6 bases from V and 4 bases from J; bases unmatched to any gene: 13. Germline V CDR1 and CDR2: SGHVS, FQNEAQ. The CDR3 loop spans 17 amino acids. CDR3 sequence (DNA): TGTGCCAGCAGTTTCTTAGTTGGACAGGGGGGCGCAGATACGCAGTATTTT. It encodes CASSFLVGQGGADTQYF.

The CDR3 reads CAISARDLADGYTF. The CDR3, as DNA: TGTGCCATCAGTGCTCGAGACCTAGCCGACGGCTACACCTTC. The gene calls are TRBV10-3 and TRBJ1-2; D not resolved. The CDR3 runs to 14 residues. The V end was cut by 4 bases, the J end by 8 bases, with 17 bases between. Germline V gives CDR1 ENHRY, CDR2 SYGVKD.

The chain recombines TRBV7-9 with TRBJ2-5; D may be TRBD2 (6 bases). The V end lost 5 bases, the J end lost 5 bases, and 12 bases lay between the germline ends. The CDR3 runs to 13 residues. Germline CDR1 and CDR2: SEHNR and FQNEAQ (reference sequence). The CDR3 sequence is CASSGGARETQYF. CDR3 DNA sequence: TGTGCCAGCAGCGGCGGGGCTCGGGAGACCCAGTACTTC.

This clonotype was observed a few times. The chain has TRBV7-9 and TRBJ2-7, with D perhaps TRBD2 (5 bases). Germline V gene data show CDR1 as SEHNR and CDR2 as FQNEAQ (reference sequence). Trimming pared 2 bases from V and 3 bases from J, leaving 11 bases between. The CDR3 is 14 residues long. The DNA for the CDR3 is TGTGCCAGCAGCTTAAGCGGCACGAACTACGAGCAGTACTTC. Translated, it gives CASSLSGTNYEQYF.

The chain joins TRBV12-3 or TRBV12-4 to TRBJ2-7, with unresolved D. The closer fit of TRBJ2-5 to the DNA end suggests the J call may be wrong. CDR3 length equals 13 residues. In DNA, the CDR3 is TGTGCCAGCAGTTTCGAAGGCATCGAGACCCAGTACTTC. It specifies CASSFEGIETQYF.

The sample holds a few counts of this clonotype. The CDR3 spells CSVGTGLNTYEQYF. CDR3 DNA sequence: TGCAGCGTCGGAACCGGACTCAATACCTACGAGCAGTACTTC. The chain couples TRBV29-1 to TRBJ2-7; maybe TRBD2 (5 bases). CDR3 length: 14 amino acids. The V end lost 6 bases, the J end lost 2 bases, and 17 bases lay between the germline ends. CDR1 is SQVTM and CDR2 is ANQGSEA in the germline V gene.

The sample holds a few counts of this clonotype. The chain combines TRBV29-1 with TRBJ2-7; unclear D gene. Trimming shortened V by 4 bases and J by 6 bases, and 22 bases separated the two germline ends. Per the germline V gene, CDR1 is SQVTM and CDR2 is ANQGSEA. There are 15 residues in the CDR3. CDR3 nucleotide sequence: TGCAGCGTTGTAGTAAGTAGTAGAGAGGTGGGCGAGCAGTACTTC. This translates into CSVVVSSREVGEQYF.

The V gene is TRBV6-6, the J gene TRBJ2-7; no clear D. The V end lost 3 bases, the J end lost 1 base, and 7 bases lay between the germline ends. Germline CDR1 reads MNHNY; CDR2 reads SVGAGI (reference sequence). CDR3 size: 13 residues. CDR3 nucleotides: TGTGCCAGCAGTTATGGGAATTCCTACGAGCAGTACTTC. This codes for CASSYGNSYEQYF.

This sequence joins TRBV10-1 and TRBJ2-2; TRBD1 or TRBD2 may be the D gene (5 bases each). Trimming left V 8 bases short and J 7 bases short, with 20 bases between. This CDR3 is 15 amino acids long. Germline V CDR1 and CDR2: WNHNN, SYGVQD (reference sequence). The CDR3 DNA is TGCGCCAGCGGTGCTACGGGGCCGGGGATCGGGGAGCTGTTTTTT. It is translated as CASGATGPGIGELFF.

This clonotype showed up just a few times. This chain links TRBV6-1 with TRBJ2-7, with 10 bases identical to TRBD1. V was pared by 2 bases and J by 2 bases, with 6 bases of the junction left unmatched. Looked up from germline, CDR1 is MNHNS and CDR2 is SASEGT. The CDR3 is 16 amino acids. CDR3 coding DNA: TGTGCCAGCAGTGAAACCCACGGACAGGGGGCCTACGAGCAGTACTTC. Translated, it gives CASSETHGQGAYEQYF.

The chain combines TRBV4-1 with TRBJ2-1, with D possibly TRBD1 on 6 matching bases. CDR1 MGHRA and CDR2 YSYEKL come from the germline V gene. This CDR3 is built from 15 residues. Trimming removed 0 bases at V and 15 bases at J, with 21 bases between. The CDR3 DNA reads TGCGCCAGCAGCCAAGACCTTACAGGCTTTGGACAGAGGTTCTTC. Residues: CASSQDLTGFGQRFF.

J is TRBJ2-5 and V is TRBV5-1; the D call may be TRBD1 or TRBD2 (5 bases each). The germline gives CDR1 SGHRS, CDR2 YFSETQ. The CDR3 has 16 residues. Trimming left V 2 bases short and J 2 bases short, with 16 bases between. The CDR3 sequence is CASSFDGTLGQETQYF. The CDR3 nucleotides are TGCGCCAGCAGCTTCGACGGGACCCTAGGGCAAGAGACCCAGTACTTC.

There are a few counts of this clonotype. The gene calls are TRBV9 and TRBJ2-3; D remains unclear. V gave up 0 bases and J gave up 0 bases, with 11 bases separating them. The CDR3 has 16 amino acids. Germline CDR1 reads SGDLS; CDR2 reads YYNGEE. CDR3 coding DNA: TGTGCCAGCAGCGTAGGGTCCGGGCGGAGCACAGATACGCAGTATTTT. Amino acid sequence: CASSVGSGRSTDTQYF.

This clonotype was counted only a few times. The chain has TRBV7-2 and TRBJ2-7; D gene uncertain. V was clipped by 1 base and J by 0 bases, with 10 bases between them. The germline gives CDR1 SGHTA, CDR2 FQGNSA. The CDR3 loop spans 15 amino acids. This CDR3 reads CASSLGADASYEQYF. The CDR3 DNA reads as TGTGCCAGCAGCTTAGGCGCGGATGCCTCCTACGAGCAGTACTTC. The variable domain in full, with the rest retrieved from reference TRBV7-2 and TRBJ2-7, is GAGVSQSPSNKVTEKGKDVELRCDPISGHTALYWYRQSLGQGLEFLIYFQGNSAPDKSGLPSDRFSAERTGGSVSTLTIQRTQQEDSAVYLCASSLGADASYEQYFGPGTRLTVT.

The rearrangement uses TRBV5-5 and TRBJ2-1; TRBD2 agrees at 12 bases. Losses at the gene ends were 4 bases for V and 2 bases for J; bases not matched to a gene: 7. Germline V CDR1 and CDR2: SGHKS, YYEKEE (reference sequence). The CDR3 runs 17 residues. CDR3 coding DNA: TGTGCCAGCAGCGCACGGGCTAGCGGGGGGGCCTACAATGAGCAGTTCTTC. This gives the protein CASSARASGGAYNEQFF.

This clonotype was seen a single time. The rearrangement uses TRBV5-1 and TRBJ1-1, with a tentative D call TRBD1 (5 bases). From germline, CDR1 is SGHRS and CDR2 YFSETQ. Between the trimmed V and J ends, which lost 4 bases and 1 base, there was a span of 14 bases. There are 15 residues in the CDR3. The CDR3 nucleotides read TGCGCCAGCAGCCCGGAACTTACAGGGAACACTGAAGCTTTCTTT. Protein product: CASSPELTGNTEAFF.

In its sample, this clonotype was seen a few times. The chain has TRBV5-1 and TRBJ2-4; 8 bases are shared with TRBD1. The germline CDR1 and CDR2 sequences are SGHRS and YFSETQ. CDR3 length: 13 amino acids. J gave up 8 bases and V 4 bases, and 5 bases lay outside the gene matches. The CDR3 nucleotides are TGCGCCAGCAGCCTTGACAGGGGACACATTCAGTACTTC. As protein: CASSLDRGHIQYF.

J is TRBJ2-5 and V is TRBV12-3 or TRBV12-4, with D perhaps TRBD2 (7 bases). V shed 2 bases and J shed 5 bases, with 15 bases lying between them. The CDR3 extends over 15 amino acids. The CDR3 coding sequence is TGTGCCAGCAGTTTAACGGGGGGCCAGGCGGAGACCCAGTACTTC. The encoded protein is CASSLTGGQAETQYF.

This clonotype was recorded a few times. The rearrangement joins TRBV29-1 to TRBJ2-4; possible D gene TRBD2, 6 bases. TRBJ2-7 explains the end of the DNA better; the J call may be wrong. The CDR3 is 14 amino acids. Germline loops: CDR1 SQVTM, CDR2 ANQGSEA. DNA of the CDR3: TGCAGCGTTGAAGGGGTCGGACTACCATTCGAGCAGTACTTC. Its protein product is CSVEGVGLPFEQYF.

Here the CDR3 reads CASSFTGIYEQYF. DNA for the CDR3: TGTGCCAGCAGCTTCACTGGGATCTACGAGCAGTACTTC. This sequence joins TRBV11-2 and TRBJ2-7; D gene uncertain. The CDR3 is 13 amino acids. Trimming removed 3 bases at V and 3 bases at J, with 9 bases between. Germline CDR1 reads SGHAT; CDR2 reads FQNNGV. Based on the CDR3 plus reference TRBV11-2 and TRBJ2-7, the full variable domain is EAGVAQSPRYKIIEKRQSVAFWCNPISGHATLYWYQQILGQGPKLLIQFQNNGVVDDSQLPKDRFSAERLKGVDSTLKIQPAKLEDSAVYLCASSFTGIYEQYFGPGTRLTVT.

There are a few counts of this clonotype. The chain combines TRBV6-2 or TRBV6-3 with TRBJ2-1; 7 nucleotides line up with TRBD2. V gave up 0 bases and J gave up 8 bases; unmatched junction bases: 10. Germline V gives CDR1 MNHEY, CDR2 SVGEGT. This CDR3 has 16 amino acids. CDR3 region: CASSYSVTSRFDEQFF. For the CDR3, the DNA is TGTGCCAGCAGTTACTCTGTGACTAGCAGGTTCGATGAGCAGTTCTTC.

V gene TRBV9 combines with J gene TRBJ2-5; 7 nucleotides match TRBD1. The CDR3 has 15 residues. The J segment lost 5 bases and the V segment lost 0 bases, leaving 7 bases of the junction unmatched. Germline V gene lookup returns CDR1 SGDLS and CDR2 YYNGEE. CDR3: CASSVGRGGEETQYF. The CDR3 coding sequence is TGTGCCAGCAGCGTAGGCAGAGGGGGCGAGGAGACCCAGTACTTC.

The chain recombines TRBV5-1 with TRBJ2-3, with a weak D call TRBD1 (5 bases). The CDR3 is made up of 18 amino acids. CDR1 SGHRS and CDR2 YFSETQ come from the germline V gene. V was shortened by 0 bases and J by 4 bases, with 21 bases between the two germline ends. The CDR3 nucleotides are TGCGCCAGCAGCTTGGGGACCGATCGCAGGGATCAGGCAGATACGCAGTATTTT. Amino acids: CASSLGTDRRDQADTQYF.

The V call is TRBV7-2, the J call TRBJ2-3; 15 nucleotides align to TRBD2. Germline V gene sequence: CDR1 SGHTA, CDR2 FQGNSA. The CDR3 contains 17 residues. V shed 5 bases, J shed 5 bases, and the junction held 8 bases outside the gene matches. The CDR3 nucleotides read TGTGCCAGCAGCCCGGGACTAGCGGGGGGCCGCAGAGATACGCAGTATTTT. Encoded protein: CASSPGLAGGRRDTQYF.

The chain combines TRBV2 with TRBJ1-2; D is unclear. Per the germline V gene, CDR1 is SNHLY and CDR2 is FYNNEI. The V and J ends lost 7 bases and 4 bases respectively, with 7 bases between them. This CDR3 comprises 11 residues. This CDR3 is CASIGIYGYTF. In DNA, the CDR3 is TGTGCCAGCATTGGGATCTATGGCTACACCTTC.

This clonotype was recorded only once. The chain uses TRBV7-9 and TRBJ1-1, with 7 nucleotides matching TRBD1. Germline CDR1 SEHNR, CDR2 FQNEAQ (reference sequence). The CDR3 has 14 residues. The V segment lost 5 bases and the J segment 3 bases; nucleotides outside the gene matches: 6. The CDR3 DNA is TGTGCCAGCAGCACCGACAGGGTTCACACTGAAGCTTTCTTT. Protein: CASSTDRVHTEAFF.

This clonotype appeared a few times. This chain joins TRBV5-1 and TRBJ1-2, with a possible D match to TRBD1 (5 bases). This CDR3 region has 14 residues. V was pared by 4 bases and J by 0 bases, with 10 bases between. Germline CDR1 is SGHRS and CDR2 is YFSETQ. DNA of the CDR3: TGCGCCAGCAGCGGGGGTGATTCTAACTATGGCTACACCTTC. Amino acids: CASSGGDSNYGYTF.

The rearrangement links TRBV6-2 or TRBV6-3 to TRBJ2-5; no reliable D call. CDR3 length: 11 residues. V lost 8 bases and J 1 base, leaving 5 bases between the germline ends. Germline CDR1 is MNHEY and CDR2 is SVGEGT. DNA of the CDR3: TGTGCCAGCGGATTCCAAGAGACCCAGTACTTC. This sequence encodes CASGFQETQYF.

The chain links TRBV6-5 to TRBJ1-1; TRBD1 is a possible D gene (6 bases). The V gene's germline CDR1 is MNHEY and CDR2 SVGAGI. There are 14 residues in the CDR3. V lost 2 bases to trimming and J lost 4 bases, with 11 bases between them. The chain's CDR3 is CASSYQGRSTEAFF. CDR3 in DNA: TGTGCCAGCAGTTACCAGGGGCGGTCCACTGAAGCTTTCTTT.

This clonotype has only one observation. The chain employs TRBV7-3 and TRBJ2-2; D not resolved. This CDR3 is built from 13 residues. CDR1 SGHTA and CDR2 FQGTGA come from the germline V gene. The V end lost 5 bases, the J end lost 4 bases, and 8 bases lay between the germline ends. This chain's CDR3 is CASSPPGTGELFF. CDR3 in DNA: TGTGCCAGCAGCCCCCCCGGCACCGGGGAGCTGTTTTTT.